One and the same sample provided the 5 T cell receptor beta chains below, sequenced in a study of cytomegalovirus exposure and HLA in healthy donors. The PCR made use of 60 Vbeta and 13 Jbeta primers. Sequencing was performed with immunoSEQ multiplex PCR; in TCRdb, only in-frame clones are kept and a portion is missing. The sample is made up of approximately 30,000 clones, and the top ten hold roughly 3.2% of it. The sample comprised PBMCs. These receptors all come from a man aged 35 to 55 in good health and CMV-seronegative.

V gene TRBV6-5 combines with J gene TRBJ2-7; D perhaps matches TRBD2 (6 bases). V dropped 6 bases and J dropped 3 bases, with 18 bases sitting between them. The CDR3 loop spans 15 amino acids. From germline, CDR1 is MNHEY and CDR2 SVGAGI. CDR3: CASSRGNGPGYEQYF. The CDR3 DNA reads as TGTGCCAGCAGCCGGGGGAACGGGCCGGGCTACGAGCAGTACTTC.

The V call is TRBV4-3, the J call TRBJ2-1; TRBD2 aligns across 14 bases. The CDR3 is made up of 16 amino acids. Germline V CDR1 and CDR2: LGHNA, YSLEER. With V trimmed by 4 bases and J by 7 bases, 6 bases remained unmatched. For the CDR3, the DNA is TGCGCCAGCAGCCCCCTGGGACTAGCGGGAGAAAATGAGCAGTTCTTC. Protein sequence: CASSPLGLAGENEQFF.

The genes are TRBV30 and TRBJ2-7; 15 bases match TRBD2. The ends lost 4 bases at V and 6 bases at J; junction bases unmatched: 34. This CDR3 contains 24 residues. Germline assignment: CDR1 GTSNPN and CDR2 SVGIG (reference sequence). In nucleotides, the CDR3 is TGTGCCTGGAATGGACTAGCGGGAGGGAGGTCCTTCCCATGCAAAGAGACCAAAAAAGTCGAGCAGTACTTC. Protein: CAWNGLAGGRSFPCKETKKVEQYF.

This sequence joins TRBV30 and TRBJ1-6; TRBD1 is a possible D gene (5 bases). Germline V gives CDR1 GTSNPN, CDR2 SVGIG (reference sequence). The CDR3 is 20 residues long. Trimming pared 4 bases from V and 0 bases from J, leaving 25 bases between. This chain's CDR3 is CAWTYDYIGTSSSYNSPLHF. The DNA for the CDR3 is TGTGCCTGGACCTACGATTACATCGGGACTTCCAGCTCCTATAATTCACCCCTCCACTTT.

The genes are TRBV27 and TRBJ1-1; possible D gene TRBD1, 5 bases. The CDR3 is 12 amino acids. Trimming removed 2 bases from V and 4 bases from J, with 5 bases in between. CDR1 MNHEY and CDR2 SMNVEV come from the germline V gene (reference sequence). The CDR3 spells CASSLRGTEAFF. The CDR3 DNA follows: TGTGCCAGCAGTTTAAGGGGCACTGAAGCTTTCTTT.